These 30 T cell receptor beta chains came from one sample sequenced in a study of early T cells in non-severe SARS-CoV-2 infection. TCRdb re-called the 5' RACE reads through MiXCR, storing one row per CDR3 protein. The table has tens of thousands of distinct CDR3 sequences, 5% seen once; the top ten hold around 4%. Specimen: whole blood. The receptors come from an adult who was a healthcare worker with PCR-confirmed SARS-CoV-2 infection or an uninfected control (not recorded which).

This clonotype appeared many times. The chain is built from TRBV25-1 and TRBJ1-1; perhaps TRBD1 as D (6 bases). The CDR3 loop spans 13 amino acids. Trimming stripped 6 bases from V and 4 bases from J, with 12 bases between. The germline gives CDR1 MGHDK, CDR2 SYGVNS. DNA of the CDR3: TGTGCCAGCAGACCCACAGGGAGCACTGAAGCTTTCTTT. Translated, it gives CASRPTGSTEAFF.

This clonotype was observed at least ten times. V gene TRBV6-1 combines with J gene TRBJ2-1; TRBD1 matches at 8 bases. V lost 6 bases and J lost 0; bases outside the gene matches: 4. In germline, CDR1 is MNHNS, CDR2 SASEGT. The CDR3 runs 15 residues. The CDR3 loop is CASRGDRSSYNEQFF. The CDR3, as DNA: TGTGCCAGCAGGGGGGACAGGAGCTCCTACAATGAGCAGTTCTTC.

The sample holds many counts of this clonotype. The rearrangement links TRBV3-1 to TRBJ1-6, with D perhaps TRBD1 (5 bases). Trimming shortened V by 1 base and J by 10 bases, and 17 bases separated the two germline ends. Germline loops: CDR1 LGHDT, CDR2 YNNKEL (reference sequence). The CDR3 totals 16 residues. CDR3 in amino acids: CASSQASTGRSSPLHF. CDR3 nucleotides: TGTGCCAGCAGCCAAGCATCAACGGGGCGGAGCTCACCCCTCCACTTT.

As concerns this clonotype: This may arise from a read error, as a much more abundant clone is one base away. The chain has TRBV12-3 or TRBV12-4 and TRBJ1-3; D unresolved. Trimming pared 3 bases from V and 0 bases from J, leaving 6 bases between. The CDR3 has 14 amino acids. This CDR3 reads CASSFCSSGNTIYF. CDR3 DNA sequence: TGTGCCAGCAGTTTTTGCAGCTCTGGAAACACCATATATTTT.

This clonotype was seen many times. The V call is TRBV11-2, the J call TRBJ1-6, with D hard to call. CDR1 is SGHAT and CDR2 is FQNNGV in the germline V gene. The CDR3 sequence is 15 residues long. V was cut by 2 bases and J by 7 bases, with 12 bases left in between. CDR3 region: CASSLLMEENSPLHF. CDR3 DNA sequence: TGTGCCAGCAGCTTACTAATGGAGGAGAATTCACCCCTCCACTTT.

This chain links TRBV29-1 with TRBJ1-2; unclear D gene. With 3 bases removed from V and 3 bases from J, the gap between germline ends came to 5 bases. Germline V gene sequence: CDR1 SQVTM, CDR2 ANQGSEA. This CDR3 has 11 residues. CDR3 sequence reads: CSVDWDYGYTF. The DNA for the CDR3 is TGCAGCGTTGATTGGGACTATGGCTACACCTTC.

Many counts were recorded for this clonotype. The chain links TRBV19 to TRBJ1-5, with TRBD1 identical over 9 bases. The CDR3 consists of 13 residues. Germline CDR1 LNHDA, CDR2 SQIVND (reference sequence). With V trimmed by 4 bases and J by 7 bases, 2 bases remained unmatched. CDR3 DNA: TGTGCCAGTAGTAGGGACAGGGCACAGCCCCAGCATTTT. Translated, it gives CASSRDRAQPQHF.

This clonotype was recorded many times. The chain has TRBV18 and TRBJ1-2; TRBD1 might be the D (6 bases). The CDR3 length is 14 residues. V lost 6 bases and J lost 2, with 13 bases in between. The germline gives CDR1 KGHSH, CDR2 LQKENI. The CDR3 reads CASSPPDSNYGYTF. DNA for the CDR3: TGTGCCAGCTCGCCGCCGGACAGCAACTATGGCTACACCTTC.

The chain employs TRBV6-5 and TRBJ2-7; D assignment may be TRBD1 or TRBD2 (5 bases each). This CDR3 contains 13 residues. V lost 11 bases, J lost 2 bases, and 16 bases lay in between. Germline-derived CDR1 and CDR2 are MNHEY and SVGAGI. In DNA, the CDR3 is TGTGCCGCCCGTGGGACGGCCCCCTACGAGCAGTACTTC. Amino acids: CAARGTAPYEQYF.

This clonotype has more than one count but fewer than ten. The DNA is left out, because the CDR3 cannot be placed on it with certainty; the CDR3 is given as TCRdb lists it. The rearrangement links TRBV11-3 to TRBJ1-4; the tabulated D call, TRBD1, remains unverified against the DNA. CDR1 is SGHNT, CDR2 YENEEA, per germline. The CDR3 is made up of 17 amino acids, end residues included. CDR3 residues: CASSHATPGCLMKNCFF.

The rearrangement joins TRBV27 to TRBJ2-7, with TRBD1 as a possible D gene (5 bases). Germline lookup yields CDR1 MNHEY and CDR2 SMNVEV (reference sequence). The V gene lost 4 bases and the J gene lost 4 bases, with 11 bases spanning the gap. The CDR3 runs to 13 residues. For the CDR3, the DNA is TGTGCCAGCAGTTCAAACCCAGGGTACGAGCAGTACTTC. Protein sequence: CASSSNPGYEQYF.

The table lists this clonotype with a few counts. This chain connects TRBV7-2 to TRBJ1-4; D gene unclear. V lost 1 base to trimming and J lost 11 bases, with 5 bases between them. CDR3 length equals 11 residues. The germline gives CDR1 SGHTA, CDR2 FQGNSA. CDR3 in amino acids: CASSLDVKLFF. The CDR3, as DNA: TGTGCCAGCAGCTTAGACGTGAAACTGTTTTTT.

This clonotype was observed many times. The rearrangement joins TRBV19 to TRBJ1-1; D gene uncertain. V lost 9 bases, J lost 4 bases, and 12 bases lay in between. CDR1 LNHDA and CDR2 SQIVND come from the germline V gene (reference sequence). The length of the CDR3 is 12 residues. As DNA, the CDR3 is TGTGCCAGCAGCCCCCCCGGCACTGAAGCTTTCTTT. This translates into CASSPPGTEAFF.

This clonotype was observed at least ten times. The chain has TRBV19 and TRBJ1-5, with no clear D. Trimming cost V 7 bases and J 4 bases, with 14 bases left between them. Germline CDR1 reads LNHDA; CDR2 reads SQIVND (reference sequence). The CDR3 runs to 14 residues. The CDR3 coding sequence is TGTGCCAGTAAGCCACGGGGAGCTAATCAGCCCCAGCATTTT. Translated, it gives CASKPRGANQPQHF.

This clonotype was seen many times. The chain links TRBV12-5 to TRBJ2-7; D call uncertain. The CDR3 length is 12 residues. Germline CDR1 and CDR2: LGHNT and FRNRAP. The germline V and J ends were trimmed by 6 bases and 2 bases, with 8 bases remaining between them. CDR3 nucleotides: TGTGCTAGTGGCCGAGAAGCCTACGAGCAGTACTTC. Protein sequence: CASGREAYEQYF.

This clonotype has a handful of counts. The chain recombines TRBV6-1 with TRBJ1-1; 7 nucleotides align to TRBD1. CDR3 length: 14 amino acids. The J segment lost 1 base and the V segment lost 8 bases, leaving 7 bases of the junction unmatched. Germline V gene sequence: CDR1 MNHNS, CDR2 SASEGT. CDR3 sequence: CASWENRGNTEAFF. CDR3 in DNA: TGTGCCAGCTGGGAGAACAGGGGGAACACTGAAGCTTTCTTT.

This clonotype occurred many times. V and J are TRBV6-2 or TRBV6-3 and TRBJ1-5; D not certain. Looked up from germline, CDR1 is MNHEY and CDR2 is SVGEGT. The CDR3 sequence is 12 residues long. With 0 bases removed from V and 9 bases from J, the gap between germline ends came to 6 bases. The CDR3 region has the DNA TGTGCCAGCAGTTACTCGAAATGGCCCCAGCATTTT. This encodes CASSYSKWPQHF.

This sequence joins TRBV12-3 or TRBV12-4 and TRBJ2-7; 7 nucleotides align to TRBD1. The CDR3 totals 14 residues. V trimming: 7 bases; J trimming: 7 bases; junction bases outside the gene matches: 13. The CDR3 loop is CASIVTGNLGEQYF. The CDR3 DNA follows: TGTGCCAGCATTGTGACAGGGAACTTGGGTGAGCAGTACTTC.

The chain has TRBV15 and TRBJ2-1; TRBD1 might be the D (6 bases). This CDR3 spans 15 amino acids. CDR1 is LNHNV and CDR2 is YYDKDF in the germline V gene (reference sequence). The V gene lost 0 bases and the J gene lost 6 bases, with 12 bases spanning the gap. DNA of the CDR3: TGTGCCACCAGCAGAGACCCAACAGGGATCAATGAGCAGTTCTTC. It specifies CATSRDPTGINEQFF.

This clonotype was counted ten times or more. The chain's CDR3 is CASSLVGRGGPNEQFF. CDR3 in DNA: TGTGCCAGCAGCCTAGTGGGGCGGGGGGGCCCCAATGAGCAGTTCTTC. The chain employs TRBV7-2 and TRBJ2-1, with 9 bases aligning to TRBD2. The CDR3 extends over 16 amino acids. The V segment lost 5 bases and the J segment 6 bases; nucleotides outside the gene matches: 11. CDR1 and CDR2 (germline): SGHTA, FQGNSA.

Many counts were recorded for this clonotype. The chain carries TRBV2 and TRBJ1-2; D may be TRBD1 (6 bases). The germline V gene has CDR1 SNHLY and CDR2 FYNNEI. The CDR3 totals 14 residues. Trimming left V 2 bases short and J 6 bases short, with 13 bases between. CDR3 nucleotides: TGTGCCAGCAGTGAACGGGGGCCTTCGGATGGCTACACCTTC. Translated, it gives CASSERGPSDGYTF.

This clonotype was counted between two and nine times. The rearrangement joins TRBV5-4 to TRBJ2-3; possibly TRBD1 or TRBD2 for D (5 bases each). Germline-derived CDR1 and CDR2 are SGHNT and YYREEE (reference sequence). V lost 7 bases to trimming and J lost 4 bases, with 16 bases between them. The CDR3 has 14 amino acids. The CDR3 bases are TGTGCCAGCCGCCAAGGCAGGGACGCAGATACGCAGTATTTT. Amino acid sequence: CASRQGRDADTQYF.

The V call is TRBV27, the J call TRBJ1-4, with 7 bases lining up with TRBD1. The CDR3 is 13 residues long. Losses at the gene ends were 10 bases for V and 8 bases for J; bases not matched to a gene: 10. CDR1 is MNHEY, CDR2 SMNVEV, per germline (reference sequence). The CDR3 sequence is CATGQDRGEKLFF. The DNA of the CDR3 is TGTGCCACCGGACAGGACCGAGGGGAAAAACTGTTTTTT.

At least ten counts were recorded for this clonotype. The rearrangement joins TRBV5-4 to TRBJ1-5; no clear D gene. The CDR3 covers 15 residues. The V gene lost 9 bases and the J gene lost 2 bases, with 18 bases spanning the gap. The germline V gene has CDR1 SGHNT and CDR2 YYREEE (reference sequence). CDR3 protein: CATAMGVGRNQPQHF. DNA of the CDR3: TGTGCCACCGCAATGGGAGTGGGTCGCAATCAGCCCCAGCATTTT.

This chain uses TRBV12-5 with TRBJ2-5; D gene ambiguous. Trimming shortened V by 2 bases and J by 5 bases, and 3 bases separated the two germline ends. Germline-derived CDR1 and CDR2 are LGHNT and FRNRAP. This CDR3 contains 11 residues. The CDR3 DNA reads TGTGCTAGTGGTTTGCGCGAGACCCAGTACTTC. It yields the protein CASGLRETQYF.

This clonotype came up many times. CDR3: CASSKQGTTNTGELFF. Here the CDR3 DNA reads TGTGCCAGCAGCAAGCAGGGGACTACGAACACCGGGGAGCTGTTTTTT. The rearrangement links TRBV7-3 to TRBJ2-2; a possible D gene is TRBD2 (7 bases). Germline CDR1 and CDR2: SGHTA and FQGTGA. V lost 5 bases to trimming and J lost 0 bases, with 13 bases between them. This CDR3 comprises 16 residues.

This clonotype was detected ten times or more. CDR3 residues: CASSPPSSRRGDYGYTF. CDR3 coding DNA: TGTGCCAGCTCACCACCTTCTTCTCGAAGGGGCGACTATGGCTACACCTTC. The chain links TRBV18 to TRBJ1-2; weak D call: TRBD1 (5 bases). CDR1 is KGHSH and CDR2 is LQKENI in the germline V gene. The CDR3 is 17 amino acids. Trimming pared 0 bases from V and 3 bases from J, leaving 17 bases between.

This clonotype has at least ten counts. This sequence joins TRBV20-1 and TRBJ1-1, with a tentative D call TRBD1 (5 bases). From germline, CDR1 is DFQATT and CDR2 SNEGSKA (reference sequence). This CDR3 region has 13 residues. V gave up 6 bases and J gave up 3 bases, with 14 bases separating them. The CDR3, as DNA: TGCAGTGCCAGTGGGACTTCAGACACTGAAGCTTTCTTT. Translation: CSASGTSDTEAFF.

In its sample, this clonotype was seen many times. The DNA of the CDR3 is TGTGCCAGCAATGAGGATGGGACAGCCGCCGGGGATGAGCAGTTCTTC. Translated, it gives CASNEDGTAAGDEQFF. The rearrangement joins TRBV2 to TRBJ2-1, with 7 bases that match TRBD1. Looked up from germline, CDR1 is SNHLY and CDR2 is FYNNEI. V was pared by 7 bases and J by 8 bases, with 17 bases of the junction left unmatched. CDR3 size: 16 residues.

This chain connects TRBV6-4 to TRBJ1-2; TRBD1 aligns across 7 bases. CDR1 and CDR2 (germline): MRHNA, SNTAGT. V shed 0 bases, J shed 4 bases, and the junction held 8 bases outside the gene matches. This CDR3 spans 16 amino acids. Written as DNA, the CDR3 is TGTGCCAGCAGTGACTCGAGATCGACAGGGCTCTATGGCTACACCTTC. This sequence encodes CASSDSRSTGLYGYTF.